This record covers a single TCR beta chain. What it binds is unknown. The CDR3 contains 13 residues. CDR1 is SGDLS, CDR2 YYNGEE, per germline. Trimming removed 0 bases at V and 7 bases at J, with 10 bases between. This specimen comes from a study of cytomegalovirus exposure and HLA in healthy donors. Study overall: The study's early data release held about 85 million unique TCRs from HLA-typed donors.

General study results and limits: Fewer N-insertions than the 666-donor mean were reportedly shown by an Asian-associated ancestry cluster in a later analysis. Per published reports, the classifier diagnosed cytomegalovirus status with high specificity and sensitivity. Earlier analysis looked at TCR beta V segments, and most were productive about 90% or about 30% of the time.

The PCR ran on 60 Vbeta and 13 Jbeta primers. Profiled with immunoSEQ multiplex PCR; TCRdb holds only in-frame clones, not every one. The sample records 70,000 to 95,000 clones, roughly 80% being singletons. This sequence originates from a middle-aged man in good health and CMV-seronegative. The chain recombines TRBV9 with TRBJ1-1, with D uncertain. Sample: PBMCs. This chain's CDR3 is CASSVGTVGEAFF. Here the CDR3 DNA reads TGTGCCAGCAGCGTAGGTACAGTTGGTGAAGCTTTCTTT.